The clone carrying this T cell receptor (beta chain) was found a few times. The CDR3 has 16 residues. Trimming removed 5 bases from V and 1 base from J; junction bases left unmatched: 11. Germline values: CDR1 MGHRA, CDR2 YSYEKL. Clones were sequenced by immunoSEQ multiplex PCR, and TCRdb holds only the in-frame ones, with some missing. Among 600,000 or so clones listed, more than 70% were seen once. This sample was included in a study of shared T cell receptors in the human thymus. This sample also belongs to another study, concerning human thymus T cells. From that second work: Donors were healthy Finnish babies undergoing corrective operations for congenital heart defects. Corrective cardiac surgery supplied the resected thymus tissue. An apparent bias in V and J gene usage was seen in thymic and blood repertoires. Overlap was high between thymic repertoires from unrelated individuals, as reported in related research.

The clonotype originates from a boy in the first two years of life with a congenital heart defect. Material for sequencing was thymocytes. The chain combines TRBV4-1 with TRBJ2-7; 7 bases fit TRBD1. The CDR3 spells CASSEVPETGSYEQYF. The CDR3 DNA reads as TGCGCCAGCAGCGAAGTACCCGAGACAGGGTCCTACGAGCAGTACTTC.